This T cell receptor beta chain was identified during a study of blood T cell repertoires in COVID-19. Clones were read by immunoSEQ multiplex PCR, and TCRdb kept only the in-frame ones, dropping some. The data show 15,000 or so clones, 88% seen once. This CDR3 contains 13 residues. V lost 1 base and J 6 bases, leaving 7 bases between the germline ends. Per germline, CDR1 SGHNT and CDR2 YYREEE (reference sequence). The clonotype comes from a human donor in a cohort sampled during active COVID-19. V usage is TRBV5-4 and J usage is TRBJ2-2; possibly TRBD2 for D (5 bases). Sequenced sample: peripheral blood. The CDR3 here is CASSLMEAGELFF. DNA for the CDR3: TGTGCCAGCAGCTTGATGGAGGCCGGGGAGCTGTTTTTT. Full variable domain (missing parts from reference TRBV5-4 and TRBJ2-2): ETGVTQSPTHLIKTRGQQVTLRCSSQSGHNTVSWYQQALGQGPQFIFQYYREEENGRGNFPPRFSGLQFPNYSSELNVNALELDDSALYLCASSLMEAGELFFGEGSRLTVL.